Listed below are T cell receptor beta chains from one sample, sequenced in a study of T-cell memory formation after mild COVID-19. Each CDR3 protein gets one entry after TCRdb re-called the 5' RACE reads with MiXCR. The profile shows under 200,000 distinct CDR3 sequences, roughly 10% of them singletons. The source material was PBMCs or a T cell subset sorted from them (not recorded which). These receptors all come from a young man who had mild COVID-19 (a few samples of this study predate the infection). Cell type and time point are not known. The CDR3 runs from the conserved cysteine through the conserved F or W. D genes are given only for firm matches. A clone size is listed for some rows: how often the clone was seen (once, few, many), or a class if it is expanded.

len	v_gene	abundance	j_gene	d_gene	CDR3nt	CDR3aa
15	TRBV9	.	TRBJ2-3	TRBD2	TGTGCCAGCAGTACTAGCGGGGTGGGCACAGATACGCAGTATTTT	CASSTSGVGTDTQYF
15	TRBV6-5	many	TRBJ1-2	.	TGTGCCAGCAGTGAGTGGTCCCAGACTAACTATGGCTACACCTTC	CASSEWSQTNYGYTF
18	TRBV7-9	.	TRBJ1-2	TRBD1	TGTGCCAGCAGCTTGCAAGCCGGGACAGAAAATCTCAACTATGGCTACACCTTC	CASSLQAGTENLNYGYTF
13	TRBV28	.	TRBJ1-1	.	TGTGCCAGCGTCCGCTGGCTGAACACTGAAGCTTTCTTT	CASVRWLNTEAFF
14	TRBV7-2	few	TRBJ1-5	.	TGTGCCAGCAGCCCCGGGACGGTCAATCAGCCCCAGCATTTT	CASSPGTVNQPQHF
14	TRBV25-1	.	TRBJ2-1	.	TGTGCCAGCATGGTGGCTGGCTCCTACAATGAGCAGTTCTTC	CASMVAGSYNEQFF
14	TRBV6-2/TRBV6-3	few	TRBJ1-2	.	TGTGCCAGCAGTTACGAGCGGGGCCGGTATGGCTACACCTTC	CASSYERGRYGYTF
17	TRBV21-1	.	TRBJ2-4	.	TGTGCCAGCAGCAGGGTCGGGACTCGCTGGGATTCGCACATTCAGTACTTC	CASSRVGTRWDSHIQYF
14	TRBV6-5	many	TRBJ1-1	TRBD1	TGTGCCAGCAGTGACGGACAGGGGGACACTGAAGCTTTCTTT	CASSDGQGDTEAFF
16	TRBV4-1	few	TRBJ1-5	.	TGCGCCAGCAGCCAAGAACTCAGCCCGAGCAATCAGCCCCAGCATTTT	CASSQELSPSNQPQHF
15	TRBV20-1	.	TRBJ2-3	TRBD2	TGCAGTGCTGAGAGGAAAGCGGGGGGCCGGGATACGCAGTATTTT	CSAERKAGGRDTQYF
13	TRBV20-1	.	TRBJ1-1	.	TGCAGTGCTAGACGGCAGCCTAACACTGAAGCTTTCTTT	CSARRQPNTEAFF
14	TRBV7-2	.	TRBJ2-1	.	TGTGCCAGCAGCTTAGGGAAAGGGCGAGTAGAAAAGTTCTTC	CASSLGKGRVEKFF
15	TRBV5-1	many	TRBJ2-5	TRBD1	TGCGCCAGCAGCTTGGCCGGACAGGGGGGAGAGACCCAGTACTTC	CASSLAGQGGETQYF
15	TRBV5-1	.	TRBJ1-3	.	TGCGCCAGCAGGCCCACAGGCGTCTCTGGAAACACCATATATTTT	CASRPTGVSGNTIYF
15	TRBV5-1	few	TRBJ2-5	.	TGCGCCAGCAGCTCACTACCTGGGACACAAGAGACCCAGTACTTC	CASSSLPGTQETQYF
14	TRBV27	.	TRBJ1-2	TRBD1	TGTGCCAGCAGTTTCCCCGGGACAGCCGCCGGCTACACCTTC	CASSFPGTAAGYTF
15	TRBV6-5	few	TRBJ2-3	.	TGTGCCAGCAGTAATCCACTAGAGAGCACAGATACGCAGTATTTT	CASSNPLESTDTQYF
15	TRBV3-1	few	TRBJ2-2	TRBD1	TGTGCCAGCAGCCTGACGGGACAGGGTCGCGGGGAGCTGTTTTTT	CASSLTGQGRGELFF
14	TRBV20-1	.	TRBJ2-5	.	TGCAGTGCTAGGGAAGGGAGTTCCCAAGAGACCCAGTACTTC	CSAREGSSQETQYF
12	TRBV6-5	.	TRBJ2-7	.	TGTGCCAGCAGTTACTCGGGGGGCGAGCAGTACTTC	CASSYSGGEQYF
17	TRBV4-1	.	TRBJ1-4	TRBD1	TGCGCCAGCAGCCTAAATCCGGGACAGGGATTACGGGAAAAACTGTTTTTT	CASSLNPGQGLREKLFF
13	TRBV27	many	TRBJ2-1	.	TGTGCCAGCAGCCGTGCGGGGTGGAATGAGCAGTTCTTC	CASSRAGWNEQFF
14	TRBV20-1	few	TRBJ2-3	.	TGCAGTGCCCCCCGCGCAGCTAGCACAGATACGCAGTATTTT	CSAPRAASTDTQYF
15	TRBV4-3	.	TRBJ2-5	.	TGCGCCAGCAGCCAAGAGGTGGGAAACCAAGAGACCCAGTACTTC	CASSQEVGNQETQYF
14	TRBV10-3	few	TRBJ2-2	.	TGTGCCATCAGACCGGACAGTTTCACCGGGGAGCTGTTTTTT	CAIRPDSFTGELFF
13	TRBV7-9	.	TRBJ2-1	TRBD1	TGTGCCAGCAGCCTGGGACAGGGGTTTGAGCAGTTCTTC	CASSLGQGFEQFF
15	TRBV6-5	many	TRBJ2-3	TRBD2	TGTGCCAGCAGACACACGGGGGGAGGCGCAGATACGCAGTATTTT	CASRHTGGGADTQYF
14	TRBV5-1	few	TRBJ1-6	TRBD1	TGCGCCAGCAGCTTCGGCCAGGGGGACTCACCCCTCCACTTT	CASSFGQGDSPLHF
15	TRBV11-2	few	TRBJ2-7	.	TGTGCCAGCAGCTTAGGGGCCAGTGCCACTTACGAGCAGTACTTC	CASSLGASATYEQYF
11	TRBV2	.	TRBJ2-7	.	TGTGCCAGCAGCGAAAACTACGAGCAGTACTTC	CASSENYEQYF
15	TRBV6-2/TRBV6-3	.	TRBJ2-2	.	TGTGCCAGCACCATAATCAGGGGCGCGACCGGGGAGCTGTTTTTT	CASTIIRGATGELFF
13	TRBV7-2	many	TRBJ2-3	.	TGTGCCAGCGGGGTCAGGCGCGCAGATACGCAGTATTTT	CASGVRRADTQYF
15	TRBV9	.	TRBJ1-3	.	TGTGCCAGCAGCCCCGGACAGAGCTCTGGAAACACCATATATTTT	CASSPGQSSGNTIYF
19	TRBV7-2	few	TRBJ2-7	TRBD2	TGTGCCAGCAGCTTAGCGCCAAGTAGCGGGGGTAGCCTGTCCTACGAGCAGTACTTC	CASSLAPSSGGSLSYEQYF
12	TRBV5-6	few	TRBJ2-3	.	TGTGCCAGCAGCTTGAAGCCAGATACGCAGTATTTT	CASSLKPDTQYF
15	TRBV7-2	few	TRBJ1-6	.	TGTGCCAGCAGCTTAATCCTTGTCGGGGGATCACCCCTCCACTTT	CASSLILVGGSPLHF
15	TRBV5-1	.	TRBJ1-1	.	TGCGCCAGCAGCGATCCACGACGGGGCCACCCTGAAGCTTTCTTT	CASSDPRRGHPEAFF
12	TRBV29-1	once	TRBJ2-7	TRBD1	TGCAGCGTGAGCCACAGGGGATACGAGCAGTACTTC	CSVSHRGYEQYF
15	TRBV9	few	TRBJ2-1	.	TGTGCCAGCAGCGGAGAGGGGGACTCCTACAATGAGCAGTTCTTC	CASSGEGDSYNEQFF
13	TRBV7-9	.	TRBJ2-5	TRBD1	TGTGCCAGCAGCCGGGGACAGTCAGAGACCCAGTACTTC	CASSRGQSETQYF
15	TRBV9	many	TRBJ2-1	TRBD2	TGTGCCAGCAGCCTTAGCGGGGGTCCCTACAATGAGCAGTTCTTC	CASSLSGGPYNEQFF
17	TRBV4-3	.	TRBJ2-5	TRBD2	TGCGCCAGCAGCCAAGATATCCCGACTAGCGGGGCAGAGACCCAGTACTTC	CASSQDIPTSGAETQYF
15	TRBV6-1	.	TRBJ2-5	TRBD2	TGTGCCAGCAGGACTAGCGCCTCGTACCAAGAGACCCAGTACTTC	CASRTSASYQETQYF
12	TRBV12-3/TRBV12-4	few	TRBJ1-5	.	TGTGCCAGCAGTTTTACCGATCAGCCCCAGCATTTT	CASSFTDQPQHF
13	TRBV6-5	.	TRBJ2-7	.	TGTGCCAGCAGTTCCTTACAAAAAGGCGAGCAGTACTTC	CASSSLQKGEQYF
16	TRBV20-1	many	TRBJ2-1	TRBD2	TGCAGTGCCCGATCCCGCTCGGGGGGACTCTACAATGAGCAGTTCTTC	CSARSRSGGLYNEQFF
14	TRBV5-1	.	TRBJ1-2	TRBD1	TGCGCCAGCAGCGCGGTGACAGGGCTCTATGGCTACACCTTC	CASSAVTGLYGYTF
15	TRBV20-1	.	TRBJ2-5	.	TGCAGTGCTAGACTTCGCGGGCTGAACCAAGAGACCCAGTACTTC	CSARLRGLNQETQYF
12	TRBV6-6	.	TRBJ1-6	.	TGTGCCAGCAGTAGACCCGATTCACCCCTCCACTTT	CASSRPDSPLHF
17	TRBV21-1	.	TRBJ2-1	.	TGTGCCAGCAGCAACAAGCTAGCGGGGGGACATTACAATGAGCAGTTCTTC	CASSNKLAGGHYNEQFF
14	TRBV9	few	TRBJ1-2	.	TGTGCCAGCAGCGTTTATACGGGAATGGCTGGCTACACCTTC	CASSVYTGMAGYTF
19	TRBV4-3	many	TRBJ2-2	TRBD1	TGCGCCAGCAGCCAGTATCCGGGACAGGGGTTTAATTACGCCGGGGAGCTGTTTTTT	CASSQYPGQGFNYAGELFF
16	TRBV5-4	few	TRBJ2-3	TRBD2	TGTGCCAGCAGCAGGGGACTAGCGGGGTTCACAGATACGCAGTATTTT	CASSRGLAGFTDTQYF
14	TRBV12-3/TRBV12-4	few	TRBJ2-5	TRBD1	TGTGCCAGCAGTTTATGGGGGACAGAAGAGACCCAGTACTTC	CASSLWGTEETQYF
14	TRBV6-2/TRBV6-3	few	TRBJ1-5	.	TGTGCCAGCAGGAACCGTCGGGGCTTAGAGCCCCAGCATTTT	CASRNRRGLEPQHF